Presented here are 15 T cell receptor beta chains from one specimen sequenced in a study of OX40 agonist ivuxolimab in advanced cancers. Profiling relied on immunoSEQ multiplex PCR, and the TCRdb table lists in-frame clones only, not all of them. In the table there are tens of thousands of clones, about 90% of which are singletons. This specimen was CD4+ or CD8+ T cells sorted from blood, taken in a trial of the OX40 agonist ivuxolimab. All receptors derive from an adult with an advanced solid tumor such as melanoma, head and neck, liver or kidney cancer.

The CDR3 loop is CSVVALNSYEQYF. The CDR3 nucleotides are TGCAGCGTTGTTGCCCTAAACTCCTACGAGCAGTACTTC. The chain recombines TRBV29-1 with TRBJ2-7; D is uncertain. V was cut by 4 bases and J by 0 bases, with 10 bases left in between. Germline CDR1 and CDR2: SQVTM and ANQGSEA. The CDR3 extends over 13 amino acids.

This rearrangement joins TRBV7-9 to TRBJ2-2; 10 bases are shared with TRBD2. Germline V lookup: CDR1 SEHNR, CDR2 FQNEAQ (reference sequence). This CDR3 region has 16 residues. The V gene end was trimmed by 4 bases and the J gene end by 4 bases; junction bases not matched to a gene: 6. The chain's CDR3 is CASSSSGRMGTGELFF. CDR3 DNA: TGTGCCAGCAGCTCTAGCGGGAGAATGGGCACCGGGGAGCTGTTTTTT.

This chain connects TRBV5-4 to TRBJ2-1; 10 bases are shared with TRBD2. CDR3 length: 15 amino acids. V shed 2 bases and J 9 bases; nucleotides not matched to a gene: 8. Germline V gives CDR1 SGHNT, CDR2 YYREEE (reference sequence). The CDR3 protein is CASSFGLAGEIEQFF. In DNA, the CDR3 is TGTGCCAGCAGCTTCGGCCTAGCGGGAGAAATTGAGCAGTTCTTC. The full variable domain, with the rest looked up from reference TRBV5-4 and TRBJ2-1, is ETGVTQSPTHLIKTRGQQVTLRCSSQSGHNTVSWYQQALGQGPQFIFQYYREEENGRGNFPPRFSGLQFPNYSSELNVNALELDDSALYLCASSFGLAGEIEQFFGPGTRLTVL.

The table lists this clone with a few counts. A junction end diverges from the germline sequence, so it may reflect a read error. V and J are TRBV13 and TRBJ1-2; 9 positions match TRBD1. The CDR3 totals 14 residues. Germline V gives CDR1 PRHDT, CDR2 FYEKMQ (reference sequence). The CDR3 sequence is CASSLGTGTYGYTF. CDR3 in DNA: TGTGCCAGCAGCCTAGGGACAGGGACCTATGGCTACACCTTC.

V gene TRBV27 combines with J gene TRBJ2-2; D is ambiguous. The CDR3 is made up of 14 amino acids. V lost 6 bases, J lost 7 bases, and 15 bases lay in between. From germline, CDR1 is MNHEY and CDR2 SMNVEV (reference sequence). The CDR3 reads CASRVGFLGGELFF. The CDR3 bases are TGTGCCAGCAGAGTGGGGTTTTTAGGCGGGGAGCTGTTTTTT.

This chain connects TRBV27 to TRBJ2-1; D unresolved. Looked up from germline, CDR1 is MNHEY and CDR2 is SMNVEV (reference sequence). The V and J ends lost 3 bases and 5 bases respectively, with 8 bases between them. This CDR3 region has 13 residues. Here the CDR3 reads CASSFTLDNEQFF. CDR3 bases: TGTGCCAGCAGTTTCACCTTAGACAATGAGCAGTTCTTC.

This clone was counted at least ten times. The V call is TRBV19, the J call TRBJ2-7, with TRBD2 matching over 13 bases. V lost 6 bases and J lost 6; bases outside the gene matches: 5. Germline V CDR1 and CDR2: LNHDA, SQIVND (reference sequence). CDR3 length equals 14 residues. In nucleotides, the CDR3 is TGTGCCAGTAGCCTACTAGCGGGAGGGATCGAGCAGTACTTC. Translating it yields CASSLLAGGIEQYF.

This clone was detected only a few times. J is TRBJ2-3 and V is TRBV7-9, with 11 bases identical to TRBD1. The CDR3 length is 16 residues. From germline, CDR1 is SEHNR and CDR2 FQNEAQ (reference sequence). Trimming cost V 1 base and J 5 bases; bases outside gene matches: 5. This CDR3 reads CASSLEDRGHGDTQYF. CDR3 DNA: TGTGCCAGCAGCTTAGAGGACAGGGGGCACGGAGATACGCAGTATTTT.

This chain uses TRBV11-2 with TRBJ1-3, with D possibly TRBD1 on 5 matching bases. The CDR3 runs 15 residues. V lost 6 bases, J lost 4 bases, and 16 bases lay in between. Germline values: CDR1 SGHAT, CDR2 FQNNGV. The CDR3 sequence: CASRGGGVGGNTIYF. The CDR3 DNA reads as TGTGCCAGCAGGGGCGGGGGAGTTGGAGGAAACACCATATATTTT. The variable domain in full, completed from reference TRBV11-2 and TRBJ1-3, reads EAGVAQSPRYKIIEKRQSVAFWCNPISGHATLYWYQQILGQGPKLLIQFQNNGVVDDSQLPKDRFSAERLKGVDSTLKIQPAKLEDSAVYLCASRGGGVGGNTIYFGEGSWLTVV.

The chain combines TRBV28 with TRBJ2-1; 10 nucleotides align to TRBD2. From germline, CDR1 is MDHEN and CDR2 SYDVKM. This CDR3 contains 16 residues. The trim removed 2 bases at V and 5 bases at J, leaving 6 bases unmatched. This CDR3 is CASSLTLAGVDNEQFF. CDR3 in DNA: TGTGCCAGCAGTTTAACTCTAGCGGGAGTGGACAATGAGCAGTTCTTC.

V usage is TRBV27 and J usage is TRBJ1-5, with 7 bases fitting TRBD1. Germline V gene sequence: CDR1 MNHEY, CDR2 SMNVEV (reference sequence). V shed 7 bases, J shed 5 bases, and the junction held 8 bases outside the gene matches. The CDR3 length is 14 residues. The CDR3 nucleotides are TGTGCCAGCACTCCCGGAACAGGGGATCAGCCCCAGCATTTT. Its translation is CASTPGTGDQPQHF.

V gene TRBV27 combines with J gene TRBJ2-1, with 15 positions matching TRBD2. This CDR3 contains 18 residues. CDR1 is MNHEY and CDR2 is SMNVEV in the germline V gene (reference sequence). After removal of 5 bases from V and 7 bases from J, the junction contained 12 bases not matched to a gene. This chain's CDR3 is CASSPGGRGTSGGNEQFF. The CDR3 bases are TGTGCCAGCAGTCCCGGGGGGCGAGGGACTAGCGGGGGGAATGAGCAGTTCTTC.

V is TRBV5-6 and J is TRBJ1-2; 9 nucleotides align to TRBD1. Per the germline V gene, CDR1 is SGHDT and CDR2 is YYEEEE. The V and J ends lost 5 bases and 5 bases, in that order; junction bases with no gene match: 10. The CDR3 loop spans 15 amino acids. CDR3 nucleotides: TGTGCCAGCAGGTCCCGGACAGGGGAGGGGTATGGCTACACCTTC. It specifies CASRSRTGEGYGYTF.

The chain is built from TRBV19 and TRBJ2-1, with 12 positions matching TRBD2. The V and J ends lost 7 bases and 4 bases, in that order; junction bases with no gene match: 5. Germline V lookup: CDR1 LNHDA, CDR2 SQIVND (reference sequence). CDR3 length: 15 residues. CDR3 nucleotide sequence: TGTGCCAGTACCTCCGGGACTAGCGGGTACAATGAGCAGTTCTTC. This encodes CASTSGTSGYNEQFF.

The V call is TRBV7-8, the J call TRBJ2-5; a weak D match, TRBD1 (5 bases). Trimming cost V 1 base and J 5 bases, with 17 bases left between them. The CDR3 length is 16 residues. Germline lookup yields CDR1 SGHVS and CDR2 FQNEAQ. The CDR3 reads CASSLELAGLGETQYF. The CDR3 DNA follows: TGTGCCAGCAGCTTAGAACTCGCAGGGCTCGGGGAGACCCAGTACTTC.